Shown below are 14 T cell receptor beta chains from a single sample sequenced in a study of glioma-infiltrating T cells. The iRepertoire nested amplicon-rescue multiplex PCR amplified TCR alpha and beta CDR3s from RNA. TCRdb independently ran MiXCR on the multiplex PCR reads; one entry per CDR3 protein. Of 90,000 or so distinct CDR3 sequences listed, about 40% are singletons. Sequenced input: glioma tissue, nonneoplastic brain tissue, or PBMCs (not recorded which). These TCRs come from a human donor with low-grade glioma or glioblastoma, undergoing nonglioma brain surgery, or in good health (not recorded which).

This clonotype was observed a few times. The chain is built from TRBV29-1 and TRBJ2-5; TRBD1 agrees at 8 bases. Per the germline V gene, CDR1 is SQVTM and CDR2 is ANQGSEA. This CDR3 is 13 amino acids long. Losses at the gene ends were 7 bases for V and 4 bases for J; bases not matched to a gene: 8. Here the CDR3 DNA reads TGCAGCGCTTTACAGGGGGTAGGAGAGACCCAGTACTTC. The encoded protein is CSALQGVGETQYF.

The chain recombines TRBV9 with TRBJ1-1, with TRBD1 matching over 7 bases. Germline-derived CDR1 and CDR2 are SGDLS and YYNGEE. J lost 4 bases, V lost 1 base, and 4 bases had no gene match. This CDR3 spans 14 amino acids. CDR3 amino acids: CASSVTQGPTEAFF. The DNA of the CDR3 is TGTGCCAGCAGCGTAACACAGGGGCCCACTGAAGCTTTCTTT.

The sample holds many counts of this clonotype. This chain joins TRBV6-6 and TRBJ2-5; D perhaps matches TRBD1 (5 bases). With 0 bases removed from V and 5 bases from J, the gap between germline ends came to 16 bases. CDR1 and CDR2 from the germline V gene are MNHNY and SVGAGI (reference sequence). This CDR3 spans 16 amino acids. This CDR3 is CASSYSRQGLRETQYF. DNA of the CDR3: TGTGCCAGCAGTTACTCGAGGCAGGGATTACGGGAGACCCAGTACTTC.

The chain links TRBV6-6 to TRBJ2-3; D unclear. The CDR3 covers 11 residues. V shed 7 bases and J shed 7 bases, with 9 bases lying between them. Germline CDR1 MNHNY, CDR2 SVGAGI (reference sequence). CDR3 sequence reads: CASTPGNTQYF. DNA of the CDR3: TGTGCCAGCACACCGGGTAATACGCAGTATTTT.

As regards this clonotype: It is likely a read error, because the conserved phenylalanine at the end of the CDR3 is missing. The CDR3 DNA follows: TGTGTCAGCAGCCCAAGTTGGGGATCGAACACCGGGGAGCTGTTTTTA. Translated, it gives CVSSPSWGSNTGELFL. This chain connects TRBV7-3 to TRBJ2-2; D ambiguous. This CDR3 comprises 16 residues. From germline, CDR1 is SGHTA and CDR2 FQGTGA.

This clonotype was picked up a small number of times. This rearrangement joins TRBV9 to TRBJ2-3, with 8 bases that match TRBD2. The CDR3 runs 17 residues. V gave up 3 bases and J gave up 3 bases; unmatched junction bases: 12. Germline lookup yields CDR1 SGDLS and CDR2 YYNGEE. The CDR3 region is CASSAGAGAGITDTQYF. The CDR3 region has the DNA TGTGCCAGCAGCGCCGGAGCGGGAGCAGGGATAACAGATACGCAGTATTTT.

This clonotype has at least ten counts. V and J are TRBV28 and TRBJ2-2; 8 nucleotides agree with TRBD2. The J segment lost 3 bases and the V segment lost 4 bases, leaving 4 bases of the junction unmatched. Germline V gene lookup returns CDR1 MDHEN and CDR2 SYDVKM. This CDR3 region has 15 residues. The CDR3 DNA reads as TGTGCCAGCAGTTCGGGACTAGGCTACACCGGGGAGCTGTTTTTT. It yields the protein CASSSGLGYTGELFF.

Concerning this clonotype itself: This may be a read error, as it is one base from a much larger clone. The gene calls are TRBV13 and TRBJ2-1; TRBD2 might be the D (7 bases). CDR1 is PRHDT, CDR2 FYEKMQ, per germline (reference sequence). The germline V and J ends were trimmed by 5 bases and 6 bases, with 17 bases remaining between them. The CDR3 has 15 amino acids. The CDR3 region has the DNA TGTGCCAGCAGCCAGCGAGGGGGGGGTATCAATGAGCAGTTCTTC. Translated: CASSQRGGGINEQFF.

This clonotype was seen repeatedly, ten times or more. The rearrangement uses TRBV2 and TRBJ1-1; TRBD1 aligns across 7 bases. The V gene's germline CDR1 is SNHLY and CDR2 FYNNEI. There are 13 residues in the CDR3. Germline trimming cut 4 bases from V and 5 bases from J; bases unmatched to any gene: 4. The CDR3 DNA is TGTGCCAGCAGTGGCCCAGGGGGGACTGAAGCTTTCTTT. Its translation is CASSGPGGTEAFF.

This clonotype was detected once. Relative to the germline gene, one junction end is altered; a read error may explain this. This chain uses TRBV20-1 with TRBJ1-6, with 8 bases fitting TRBD1. Germline V lookup: CDR1 DFQATT, CDR2 SNEGSKA (reference sequence). The CDR3 is made up of 11 amino acids. In DNA form, the CDR3 reads TGCAATGCCAGACGGACAGGGAAAGTTGAATTT. Translation gives CNARRTGKVEF.

This clonotype was recorded many times. The chain has TRBV28 and TRBJ2-1; D call uncertain. This CDR3 contains 14 residues. CDR1 and CDR2 (germline): MDHEN, SYDVKM. V gave up 6 bases and J gave up 0 bases, with 9 bases separating them. CDR3 amino acids: CASRYGSSYNEQFF. CDR3 sequence (DNA): TGTGCCAGCAGATACGGAAGCTCCTACAATGAGCAGTTCTTC.

Here the CDR3 DNA reads TGTGCCAGCAGCGTATCCTGGACAGGGGGATCCTATGAGCAGTTCTTC. This gives the protein CASSVSWTGGSYEQFF. The chain is built from TRBV9 and TRBJ2-1; 10 bases line up with TRBD1. With 1 base clipped from V and 8 bases from J, the junction kept 9 bases outside the gene matches. Germline-derived CDR1 and CDR2 are SGDLS and YYNGEE. The CDR3 is 16 amino acids.

Notes on this clonotype: Mismatch with germline at one junction end may stem from a read error. The chain is built from TRBV6-2 or TRBV6-3 and TRBJ2-1; 13 bases map to TRBD2. Germline loops: CDR1 MNHEY, CDR2 SVGEGT. This CDR3 is built from 14 residues. The DNA of the CDR3 is TGTGCCGGCAGTTACGGACTAGCGGGAGTAGAGCAGTTCTTC. Translation gives CAGSYGLAGVEQFF.

The chain uses TRBV14 and TRBJ1-1; D is uncertain. The V and J ends lost 5 bases and 12 bases respectively, with 19 bases between them. Looked up from germline, CDR1 is SGHDN and CDR2 is FVKESK. The CDR3 runs to 13 residues. CDR3 in amino acids: CASSRRPRAEPFF. The CDR3 region has the DNA TGTGCCAGCAGCAGGAGACCCCGGGCTGAGCCTTTCTTT.